This T cell receptor (beta chain) was observed in a study of CD8 T cells in Susac syndrome. Background on the study: Intravenous immunoglobulin alone or corticosteroids were being given to patients with Susac syndrome at blood draw, unless they were therapy-naive.

Worth noting for this clonotype: The antigen is not known.

This CDR3 region has 14 residues. The V segment lost 6 bases and the J segment 6 bases; nucleotides outside the gene matches: 7. Study-wide findings and caveats: Where Susac syndrome CD4+ T cell repertoires were concerned, no clonal expansion was evident. It was acknowledged in the study that its TCR sequencing and HLA analysis involved a relatively small number of individuals.

cDNA came from approximately 0.5 to 1 ug RNA primed by random hexamers. Amplification of TCR beta CDR3 was carried out by immunoSEQ multiplex PCR, which covered 54 Vbeta and 13 Jbeta segments. TCRdb recomputed calls from the immunoSEQ multiplex PCR reads with MiXCR, one row per CDR3 protein. The data hold under 250,000 distinct CDR3 sequences, with about 95% observed a single time. The clonotype comes from a human donor with Susac syndrome. The V and J genes are TRBV12-3 or TRBV12-4 and TRBJ1-4; 7 nucleotides agree with TRBD1. Material: CD4+ T cells from PBMCs. The CDR3 coding sequence is TGTGCCAGCAGACCGACAGGGACAGATGAAAAACTGTTTTTT. Its protein product is CASRPTGTDEKLFF.